The 32 T cell receptor beta chains in this list originate from one sample, sequenced in a study of blood T cell repertoires in COVID-19. Using immunoSEQ multiplex PCR, the repertoire was profiled, and TCRdb retains in-frame clones only, with some absent. The sample has 250,000 to 300,000 clones, 80% to 90% seen once. The sample consisted of PBMCs or T cells enriched from blood (not recorded which). Receptors were obtained from a man aged 18-30 years who had recovered from COVID-19.

This chain joins TRBV28 and TRBJ1-5; possibly TRBD1 for D (5 bases). With 1 base removed from V and 2 bases from J, the gap between germline ends came to 15 bases. Germline V gene sequence: CDR1 MDHEN, CDR2 SYDVKM. This CDR3 spans 17 amino acids. Here the CDR3 reads CASSLFPGSMGNQPQHF. The CDR3, as DNA: TGTGCCAGCAGTTTATTTCCAGGGTCGATGGGCAATCAGCCCCAGCATTTT.

CDR3 loop: CASSTGTRGGELFF. The DNA for the CDR3 is TGTGCCAGCAGCACCGGGACGCGGGGCGGGGAGCTGTTTTTT. V usage is TRBV2 and J usage is TRBJ2-2, with D possibly TRBD2 on 6 matching bases. Germline assignment: CDR1 SNHLY and CDR2 FYNNEI. The CDR3 has 14 amino acids. V lost 6 bases and J 7 bases, leaving 15 bases between the germline ends.

The CDR3 DNA is TGTGCCTGGAGTGTAACCTACCCAAGTGAAAAACTGTTTTTT. This gives the protein CAWSVTYPSEKLFF. The chain carries TRBV30 and TRBJ1-4; the D is unclear. The V gene lost 0 bases and the J gene lost 7 bases, with 12 bases spanning the gap. The CDR3 runs 14 residues. Germline loops: CDR1 GTSNPN, CDR2 SVGIG (reference sequence).

This chain joins TRBV28 and TRBJ2-3, with 10 positions matching TRBD2. The germline V gene has CDR1 MDHEN and CDR2 SYDVKM. Trimming took 5 bases from V and 2 from J; bases not matched to a gene: 7. There are 16 residues in the CDR3. The CDR3 loop reads CASSKSGRASTDTQYF. The CDR3 nucleotides read TGTGCCAGCAGTAAAAGCGGGAGGGCCTCCACAGATACGCAGTATTTT.

CDR3 DNA sequence: TGTGCCAGCAGCAGGCAGGGGAGCACAGATACGCAGTATTTT. Encoded protein: CASSRQGSTDTQYF. J is TRBJ2-3 and V is TRBV3-1 (or the pseudogene TRBV3-2), with D perhaps TRBD1 (6 bases). The V gene's germline CDR1 is LGHDT and CDR2 YNNKEL (reference sequence). The CDR3 has 14 residues. V lost 5 bases and J 0 bases, leaving 9 bases between the germline ends.

This chain uses TRBV9 with TRBJ1-1; TRBD1 matches 12 bases. V gave up 3 bases and J gave up 7 bases; unmatched junction bases: 4. Germline assignment: CDR1 SGDLS and CDR2 YYNGEE. The CDR3 totals 14 residues. CDR3 in amino acids: CASSAGTGGGEAFF. Written as DNA, the CDR3 is TGTGCCAGCAGCGCCGGGACAGGGGGCGGTGAAGCTTTCTTT.

The chain employs TRBV5-1 and TRBJ1-4; perhaps TRBD1 as D (5 bases). The V gene lost 2 bases and the J gene lost 2 bases, with 7 bases spanning the gap. The germline gives CDR1 SGHRS, CDR2 YFSETQ. The length of the CDR3 is 14 residues. The DNA of the CDR3 is TGCGCCAGCAGCTTAAGGGGTACTAATGAAAAACTGTTTTTT. Its protein is CASSLRGTNEKLFF.

The chain links TRBV10-2 to TRBJ2-3, with D unclear. Trimming shortened V by 11 bases and J by 0 bases, and 15 bases separated the two germline ends. CDR3 size: 14 residues. Germline values: CDR1 WSHSY, CDR2 SAAADI. For the CDR3, the DNA is TGCGCCCCTGAGCGTGGGTCTAGCACAGATACGCAGTATTTT. Its translation is CAPERGSSTDTQYF.

This clone was seen a single time. The rearrangement uses TRBV7-2 and TRBJ1-6; the D is unclear. The germline gives CDR1 SGHTA, CDR2 FQGNSA. CDR3 length: 14 amino acids. The germline V and J ends were trimmed by 1 base and 9 bases, with 10 bases remaining between them. The DNA of the CDR3 is TGTGCCAGCAGCTTAGGGCAGATACGTTCACCCCTCCACTTT. This gives the protein CASSLGQIRSPLHF.

This chain joins TRBV27 and TRBJ1-5; D uncertain. Germline CDR1 is MNHEY and CDR2 is SMNVEV (reference sequence). Between the trimmed V and J ends, which lost 5 bases and 6 bases, there was a span of 11 bases. The CDR3 is 13 residues long. The CDR3 nucleotides read TGTGCCAGCAGTAGCGGGCGCATTCAGCCCCAGCATTTT. Its translation: CASSSGRIQPQHF.

The chain has TRBV7-6 and TRBJ1-1; 7 bases are a match to TRBD1. Germline loops: CDR1 SGHVS, CDR2 FNYEAQ. V lost 2 bases to trimming and J lost 6 bases; unmatched junction nucleotides: 6. The CDR3 has 14 residues. Here the CDR3 reads CASSLKETGSEAFF. In DNA form, the CDR3 reads TGTGCCAGCAGCTTAAAGGAGACAGGGTCTGAAGCTTTCTTT.

The chain recombines TRBV7-9 with TRBJ1-1; the D is unclear. V was clipped by 1 base and J by 3 bases, with 12 bases between them. Germline V gene lookup returns CDR1 SEHNR and CDR2 FQNEAQ (reference sequence). CDR3 length: 15 amino acids. The CDR3 reads CASSLGEGWDTEAFF. The CDR3 coding sequence is TGTGCCAGCAGCTTAGGGGAGGGCTGGGACACTGAAGCTTTCTTT. The full variable domain, in which reference TRBV7-9 and TRBJ1-1 provide the parts outside the CDR3, is DTGVSQNPRHKITKRGQNVTFRCDPISEHNRLYWYRQTLGQGPEFLTYFQNEAQLEKSRLLSDRFSAERPKGSFSTLEIQRTEQGDSAMYLCASSLGEGWDTEAFFGQGTRLTVV.

The J gene is TRBJ2-3, the V gene TRBV30; TRBD2 agrees at 7 bases. The CDR3 has 12 amino acids. Germline loops: CDR1 GTSNPN, CDR2 SVGIG (reference sequence). Losses at the gene ends were 5 bases for V and 3 bases for J; bases not matched to a gene: 2. CDR3 DNA: TGTGCCTGGGCGGGAGAAACAGATACGCAGTATTTT. Translating gives CAWAGETDTQYF.

This chain joins TRBV19 and TRBJ2-3; perhaps TRBD1 as D (6 bases). Trimming took 3 bases from V and 2 from J, leaving 12 bases between them. This CDR3 region has 15 residues. The germline CDR1 and CDR2 sequences are LNHDA and SQIVND (reference sequence). The CDR3 is CASSIQQGPTDTQYF. The CDR3 DNA sequence: TGTGCCAGTAGTATTCAACAGGGTCCCACAGATACGCAGTATTTT.

The chain employs TRBV3-1 (or the pseudogene TRBV3-2) and TRBJ1-2, with no clear D. V gave up 4 bases and J gave up 2 bases, with 11 bases separating them. The CDR3 sequence is 14 residues long. Germline V gives CDR1 LGHDT, CDR2 YNNKEL (reference sequence). The DNA of the CDR3 is TGTGCCAGCAGCCTAAGACCGGGAAACTATGGCTACACCTTC. Residues: CASSLRPGNYGYTF.

The chain joins TRBV6-1 to TRBJ2-7, with unresolved D. Germline CDR1 and CDR2: MNHNS and SASEGT. The CDR3 consists of 12 residues. V lost 2 bases, J lost 7 bases, and 9 bases lay in between. As DNA, the CDR3 is TGTGCCAGCAGTGAATTCCAGAGGGAGCAGTACTTC. It yields the protein CASSEFQREQYF.

The chain uses TRBV24-1 and TRBJ2-1; TRBD2 matches at 8 bases. Germline lookup yields CDR1 KGHDR and CDR2 SFDVKD. The CDR3 consists of 12 residues. V lost 9 bases to trimming and J lost 8 bases; unmatched junction nucleotides: 5. The CDR3 coding sequence is TGTGCCACCGCTCACGGGGGGGATGAGCAGTTCTTC. As protein: CATAHGGDEQFF.

The gene calls are TRBV19 and TRBJ2-6, with 9 nucleotides matching TRBD2. The CDR3 consists of 13 residues. Germline trimming cut 11 bases from V and 2 bases from J; bases unmatched to any gene: 1. Germline V gene sequence: CDR1 LNHDA, CDR2 SQIVND (reference sequence). The CDR3 DNA sequence: TGTGCCGCGGGGGGGACTGGGGCCAACGTCCTGACTTTC. Translation: CAAGGTGANVLTF.

The chain carries TRBV29-1 and TRBJ1-1, with TRBD1 matching 8 bases. This CDR3 contains 11 residues. Germline CDR1 and CDR2: SQVTM and ANQGSEA. V lost 6 bases, J lost 4 bases, and 1 base stayed unmatched. CDR3 loop: CSVDRGTEAFF. The CDR3, as DNA: TGCAGCGTCGACAGGGGCACTGAAGCTTTCTTT.

The chain carries TRBV7-8 and TRBJ1-4; TRBD1 aligns across 8 bases. V dropped 4 bases and J dropped 5; count of bases not matched to a gene: 6. In germline, CDR1 is SGHVS, CDR2 FQNEAQ. The CDR3 covers 15 residues. The CDR3 coding sequence is TGTGCCAGCAGCTCTGGAGGGACAGGAAATGAAAAACTGTTTTTT. This codes for CASSSGGTGNEKLFF.

This chain connects TRBV19 to TRBJ2-7, with 8 positions matching TRBD1. CDR3 length equals 14 residues. Germline V gives CDR1 LNHDA, CDR2 SQIVND (reference sequence). V gave up 3 bases and J gave up 6 bases; unmatched junction bases: 7. CDR3 bases: TGTGCCAGTAGTATCCTCGGACAGGGACGCGAGCAGTACTTC. Protein product: CASSILGQGREQYF.

This sequence joins TRBV7-9 and TRBJ1-2, with 7 positions matching TRBD1. With 6 bases clipped from V and 3 bases from J, the junction kept 7 bases outside the gene matches. Germline CDR1 and CDR2: SEHNR and FQNEAQ (reference sequence). The CDR3 runs to 14 residues. CDR3 nucleotide sequence: TGTGCCAGCAGTACAGGGGCCCTAGACTATGGCTACACCTTC. Its translation is CASSTGALDYGYTF.

This sequence joins TRBV18 and TRBJ2-3; D call uncertain. Trimming stripped 0 bases from V and 3 bases from J, with 4 bases between. CDR1 is KGHSH, CDR2 LQKENI, per germline. The CDR3 totals 13 residues. In nucleotides, the CDR3 is TGTGCCAGCTCACCACCCCCGACAGATACGCAGTATTTT. Its protein product is CASSPPPTDTQYF.

A single count supports this clone. The chain recombines TRBV10-3 with TRBJ2-3, with D tentatively TRBD1 (5 bases). The CDR3 is 15 residues long. V lost 8 bases, J lost 3 bases, and 18 bases lay in between. CDR1 is ENHRY, CDR2 SYGVKD, per germline. The CDR3: CAIGLGRGSTDTQYF. CDR3 DNA sequence: TGTGCCATCGGGCTAGGAAGGGGTAGTACAGATACGCAGTATTTT.

This rearrangement joins TRBV5-1 to TRBJ2-1; tentatively, D is TRBD2 (6 bases). Germline V gene sequence: CDR1 SGHRS, CDR2 YFSETQ. V lost 1 base, J lost 5 bases, and 13 bases lay in between. This CDR3 has 15 amino acids. CDR3 nucleotide sequence: TGCGCCAGCAGCTTGTTCTCGGGAGTCGACAATGAGCAGTTCTTC. This encodes CASSLFSGVDNEQFF.

This chain joins TRBV5-1 and TRBJ2-5, with 14 bases matching TRBD2. The CDR3 extends over 16 amino acids. The germline gives CDR1 SGHRS, CDR2 YFSETQ. With 3 bases clipped from V and 7 bases from J, the junction kept 8 bases outside the gene matches. CDR3 amino acids: CASSYGTSGSGGTQYF. CDR3 nucleotide sequence: TGCGCCAGCAGCTACGGGACTAGCGGGAGCGGGGGGACCCAGTACTTC.

The chain links TRBV5-1 to TRBJ2-7; 11 bases are shared with TRBD1. From germline, CDR1 is SGHRS and CDR2 YFSETQ. This CDR3 contains 16 residues. V was pared by 4 bases and J by 1 base, with 7 bases of the junction left unmatched. CDR3 sequence reads: CASSLQGQGASYEQYF. DNA for the CDR3: TGCGCCAGCAGCCTTCAAGGACAGGGGGCATCCTACGAGCAGTACTTC.

The genes are TRBV15 and TRBJ2-3, with 8 bases aligning to TRBD1. CDR1 LNHNV and CDR2 YYDKDF come from the germline V gene (reference sequence). This CDR3 has 16 amino acids. The V segment lost 3 bases and the J segment 0 bases; nucleotides outside the gene matches: 5. Here the CDR3 reads CATSSGRGRSTDTQYF. The CDR3 DNA follows: TGTGCCACCAGCAGCGGCAGGGGGCGAAGCACAGATACGCAGTATTTT.

The rearrangement joins TRBV6-6 to TRBJ1-5; tentative D call: TRBD1 (6 bases). Trimming removed 7 bases at V and 3 bases at J, with 13 bases between. Germline CDR1 reads MNHNY; CDR2 reads SVGAGI (reference sequence). The CDR3 runs to 14 residues. CDR3 DNA sequence: TGTGCCAGCACCCTGGACAGAGCCAATCAGCCCCAGCATTTT. This translates into CASTLDRANQPQHF.

This chain joins TRBV11-3 and TRBJ2-6, with 11 bases aligning to TRBD1. CDR1 is SGHNT, CDR2 YENEEA, per germline. The CDR3 length is 17 residues. The V segment lost 6 bases and the J segment 1 base; nucleotides outside the gene matches: 5. The CDR3 DNA is TGTGCCAGCAGGCCCGGGACAGGGGGGTCTGGGGCCAACGTCCTGACTTTC. Its protein product is CASRPGTGGSGANVLTF.

This clone was seen a single time. This rearrangement joins TRBV19 to TRBJ2-2; 7 bases line up with TRBD1. The V and J ends lost 5 bases and 5 bases, in that order; junction bases with no gene match: 2. The length of the CDR3 is 13 residues. Germline-derived CDR1 and CDR2 are LNHDA and SQIVND (reference sequence). The CDR3 spells CASSYRGTGELFF. CDR3 nucleotide sequence: TGTGCCAGTAGTTACAGGGGAACCGGGGAGCTGTTTTTT.

This clone showed up just once. This rearrangement joins TRBV18 to TRBJ1-1; D unresolved. CDR1 and CDR2 from the germline V gene are KGHSH and LQKENI. The V and J ends lost 3 bases and 4 bases respectively, with 9 bases between them. This CDR3 has 13 residues. CDR3 loop: CASSPTRSTEAFF. DNA of the CDR3: TGTGCCAGCTCACCGACACGCTCCACTGAAGCTTTCTTT.